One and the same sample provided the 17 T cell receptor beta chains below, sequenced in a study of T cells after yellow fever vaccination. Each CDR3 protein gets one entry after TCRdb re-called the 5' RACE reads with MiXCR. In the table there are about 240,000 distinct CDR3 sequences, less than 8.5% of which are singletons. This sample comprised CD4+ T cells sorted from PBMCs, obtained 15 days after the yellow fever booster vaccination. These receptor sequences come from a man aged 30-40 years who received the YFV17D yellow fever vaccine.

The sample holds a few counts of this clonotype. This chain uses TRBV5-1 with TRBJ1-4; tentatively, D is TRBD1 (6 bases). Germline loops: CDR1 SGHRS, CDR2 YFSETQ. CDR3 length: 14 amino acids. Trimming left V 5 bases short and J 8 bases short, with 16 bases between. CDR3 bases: TGCGCCAGCAGTAAAGACAGGCCGCCCGAAAAACTGTTTTTT. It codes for CASSKDRPPEKLFF.

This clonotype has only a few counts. CDR3 residues: CATQAVSGSYNEQFF. In DNA form, the CDR3 reads TGTGCCACCCAAGCAGTTAGCGGGAGCTACAATGAGCAGTTCTTC. The rearrangement uses TRBV10-3 and TRBJ2-1, with 9 positions matching TRBD2. With V trimmed by 10 bases and J by 3 bases, 10 bases remained unmatched. Per germline, CDR1 ENHRY and CDR2 SYGVKD. This CDR3 is 15 amino acids long.

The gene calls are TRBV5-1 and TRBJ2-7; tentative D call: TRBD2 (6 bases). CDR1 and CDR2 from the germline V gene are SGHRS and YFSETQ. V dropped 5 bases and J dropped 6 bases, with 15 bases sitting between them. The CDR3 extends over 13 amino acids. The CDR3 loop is CASRIGGDGEQYF. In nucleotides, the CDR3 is TGCGCCAGCAGGATCGGAGGGGACGGCGAGCAGTACTTC.

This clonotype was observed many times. The CDR3 DNA reads as TGCAGTGCCTATAGGCTGGGCGGGAGTTCTAACATTCAGTACTTC. This gives the protein CSAYRLGGSSNIQYF. The chain is built from TRBV20-1 and TRBJ2-4; 7 bases map to TRBD2. This CDR3 spans 15 amino acids. Germline V CDR1 and CDR2: DFQATT, SNEGSKA (reference sequence). V gave up 6 bases and J gave up 7 bases; unmatched junction bases: 15.

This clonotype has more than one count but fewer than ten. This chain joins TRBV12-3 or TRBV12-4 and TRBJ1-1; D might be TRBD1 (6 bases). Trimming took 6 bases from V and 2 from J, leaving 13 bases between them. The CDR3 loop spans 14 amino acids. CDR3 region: CASSPQGFNTEAFF. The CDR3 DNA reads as TGTGCCAGCAGCCCTCAGGGGTTCAACACTGAAGCTTTCTTT.

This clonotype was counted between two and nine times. The CDR3 spells CASSLGGGLRETQYF. The CDR3 DNA is TGTGCCAGCAGCTTGGGAGGAGGGTTGAGAGAGACCCAGTACTTC. V gene TRBV7-6 combines with J gene TRBJ2-5; D possibly corresponds to TRBD2 (6 bases). This CDR3 is 15 amino acids long. Germline V gene lookup returns CDR1 SGHVS and CDR2 FNYEAQ. Trimming shortened V by 3 bases and J by 4 bases, and 15 bases separated the two germline ends.

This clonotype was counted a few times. The CDR3 region has the DNA TGTGCCACCGGGACTAGCGGGCCCTACGAGCAGTACTTC. Translated: CATGTSGPYEQYF. The gene calls are TRBV10-3 and TRBJ2-7; 12 bases agree with TRBD2. The junction had 3 bases not matched to a gene; V was cut back by 10 bases and J by 2 bases. This CDR3 has 13 amino acids. Germline loops: CDR1 ENHRY, CDR2 SYGVKD.

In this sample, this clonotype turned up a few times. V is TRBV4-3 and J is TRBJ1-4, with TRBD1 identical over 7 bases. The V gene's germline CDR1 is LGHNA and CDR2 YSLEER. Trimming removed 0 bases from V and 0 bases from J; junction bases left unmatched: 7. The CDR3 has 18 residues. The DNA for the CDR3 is TGCGCCAGCAGCCAAGACTCCGGGACAGATACAACTAATGAAAAACTGTTTTTT. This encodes CASSQDSGTDTTNEKLFF.

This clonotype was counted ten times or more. CDR3 residues: CASSNSGRNPDTQYF. CDR3 coding DNA: TGTGCCAGTAGTAATAGCGGGAGAAACCCAGATACGCAGTATTTT. V is TRBV12-3 or TRBV12-4 and J is TRBJ2-3, with TRBD2 matching over 9 bases. With 9 bases clipped from V and 4 bases from J, the junction kept 11 bases outside the gene matches. The CDR3 has 15 amino acids.

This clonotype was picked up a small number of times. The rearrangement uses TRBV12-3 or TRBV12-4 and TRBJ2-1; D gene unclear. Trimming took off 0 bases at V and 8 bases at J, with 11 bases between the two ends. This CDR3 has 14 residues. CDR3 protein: CASSLARYGDEQFF. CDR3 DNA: TGTGCCAGCAGTTTAGCGCGATATGGCGATGAGCAGTTCTTC.

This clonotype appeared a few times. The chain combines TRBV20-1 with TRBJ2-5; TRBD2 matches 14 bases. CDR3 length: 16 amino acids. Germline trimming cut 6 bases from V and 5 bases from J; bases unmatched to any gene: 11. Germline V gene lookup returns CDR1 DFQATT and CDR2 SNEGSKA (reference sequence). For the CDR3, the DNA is TGCAGTGCCCGGGGACTAGCGGGAGCCCGGGGGGAGACCCAGTACTTC. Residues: CSARGLAGARGETQYF.

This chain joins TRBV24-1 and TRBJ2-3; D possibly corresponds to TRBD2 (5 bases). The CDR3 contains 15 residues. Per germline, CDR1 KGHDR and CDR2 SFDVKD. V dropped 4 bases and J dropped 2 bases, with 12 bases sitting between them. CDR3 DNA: TGTGCCACCAGTGACCCGAGCGGAGTCACAGATACGCAGTATTTT. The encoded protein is CATSDPSGVTDTQYF.

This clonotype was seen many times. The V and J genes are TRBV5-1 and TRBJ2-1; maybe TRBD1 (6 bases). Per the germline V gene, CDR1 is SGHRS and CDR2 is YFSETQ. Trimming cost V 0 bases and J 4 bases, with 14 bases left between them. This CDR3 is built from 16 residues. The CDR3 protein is CASSLGVSQGYNEQFF. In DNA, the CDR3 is TGCGCCAGCAGCTTGGGGGTTTCACAGGGTTACAATGAGCAGTTCTTC. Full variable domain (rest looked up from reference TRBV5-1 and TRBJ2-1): KAGVTQTPRYLIKTRGQQVTLSCSPISGHRSVSWYQQTPGQGLQFLFEYFSETQRNKGNFPGRFSGRQFSNSRSEMNVSTLELGDSALYLCASSLGVSQGYNEQFFGPGTRLTVL.

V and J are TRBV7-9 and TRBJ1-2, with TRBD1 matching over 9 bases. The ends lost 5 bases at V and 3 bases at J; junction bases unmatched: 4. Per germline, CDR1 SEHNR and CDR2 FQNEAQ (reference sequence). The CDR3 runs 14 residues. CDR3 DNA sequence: TGTGCCAGCAGCGGACAGGGGAGGTACTATGGCTACACCTTC. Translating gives CASSGQGRYYGYTF. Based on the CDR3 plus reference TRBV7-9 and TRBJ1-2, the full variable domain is DTGVSQNPRHKITKRGQNVTFRCDPISEHNRLYWYRQTLGQGPEFLTYFQNEAQLEKSRLLSDRFSAERPKGSFSTLEIQRTEQGDSAMYLCASSGQGRYYGYTFGSGTRLTVV.

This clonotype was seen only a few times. The CDR3 DNA reads TGTGCCAGCAGCTTAGCGGGACAGGGGAAGGGTGGCTACACCTTC. This gives the protein CASSLAGQGKGGYTF. The chain links TRBV7-2 to TRBJ1-2, with TRBD1 matching 10 bases. Germline lookup yields CDR1 SGHTA and CDR2 FQGNSA. J lost 7 bases, V lost 0 bases, and 5 bases had no gene match. This CDR3 is 15 amino acids long. The entire variable domain, with the rest obtained from reference TRBV7-2 and TRBJ1-2, is as follows: GAGVSQSPSNKVTEKGKDVELRCDPISGHTALYWYRQSLGQGLEFLIYFQGNSAPDKSGLPSDRFSAERTGGSVSTLTIQRTQQEDSAVYLCASSLAGQGKGGYTFGSGTRLTVV.

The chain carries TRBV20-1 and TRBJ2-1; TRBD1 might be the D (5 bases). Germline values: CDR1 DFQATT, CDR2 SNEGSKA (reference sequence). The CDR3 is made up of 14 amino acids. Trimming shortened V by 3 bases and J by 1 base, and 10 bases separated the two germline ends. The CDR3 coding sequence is TGCAGTGCTAGGGCGACAGTATCCTACAATGAGCAGTTCTTC. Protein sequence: CSARATVSYNEQFF.

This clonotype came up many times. CDR3 DNA: TGCGCCAGCAGTGAGTCGGGGAGGACAGGGGGTCTCAATGAGCAGTTCTTC. It translates to CASSESGRTGGLNEQFF. V is TRBV10-2 and J is TRBJ2-1; 10 nucleotides align to TRBD1. V shed 0 bases and J 6 bases; nucleotides not matched to a gene: 8. CDR1 is WSHSY, CDR2 SAAADI, per germline. The CDR3 is 17 amino acids.